This T cell receptor beta chain derives from a study of blood T cells in healthy people across ages. General study findings and limits: One million T cells yielded diversity estimates that were considered underestimates. Researchers report that TCR beta diversity correlated strongly with naive T cell percentage.

This CDR3 spans 17 amino acids. Trimming removed 0 bases from V and 0 bases from J, with 13 bases in between. Germline CDR1 reads KGHSH; CDR2 reads LQKENI. The use of a sample-barcoded 5' primer and a J-beta primer mix characterized a second PCR of about 7 to 12 cycles. TCRdb recomputed calls from the 5' RACE reads with MiXCR, one row per CDR3 protein. The table records fewer than 900,000 distinct CDR3 sequences, roughly 44% of them present only once. Total RNA was extracted at no less than 5.5 micrograms per sample. This clonotype has only a few counts. Its matching antigen is unknown. The TCR comes from an older woman in good health. The J gene is TRBJ2-3, the V gene TRBV18, with D maybe TRBD1 (6 bases). Sequencing was carried out using blood. The DNA for the CDR3 is TGTGCCAGCTCACCACCAAGGGGGTCCGCTAGCACAGATACGCAGTATTTT. Amino acid sequence: CASSPPRGSASTDTQYF.